The source of this T cell receptor (beta chain) is a study of fetal regulatory T cell absence and autoimmunity. Whole-study results and caveats: Pancreas TCRs were oligoclonally enriched versus cord blood, some clones over 95-fold.

TCRdb's table, derived via immunoSEQ multiplex PCR, lists solely in-frame clones and lacks some. The sample has 95,000 to 100,000 clones; 72% are singletons. About this clone: Its antigen is currently unknown.

The sequencing sample was made of pancreas tissue. This clonotype was obtained from a male donor with IPEX syndrome.

CDR3 nucleotide sequence: TGTGCCAGCAGCAAAGACGGACACGTCTACGAGCAGTACTTC. Translation gives CASSKDGHVYEQYF. This sequence joins TRBV21-1 and TRBJ2-7; the DNA was not compared with TRBD1, the D call given in the table. TRBV21-1 is labeled a pseudogene. This CDR3 comprises 14 residues.